This T cell receptor beta chain was sequenced for a study of T cell responses to AZD1222 COVID-19 vaccine. About the study: Combined were second doses at about 4 or about 12 weeks. The study, taken as a whole, reports: The repertoires were collected only after the peak T cell response.

This clone came up once. The antigen remains undetermined. The CDR3 spans 15 residues. Trimming took off 5 bases at V and 2 bases at J, with 14 bases between the two ends. Germline V gives CDR1 SGHNT, CDR2 YYREEE (reference sequence). Here immunoSEQ multiplex PCR was the method, and the copy in TCRdb shows in-frame clones only, minus some. This table has over 130,000 clones, 85% to 95% appearing once. This TCR was sampled from an adult in good health. The chain links TRBV5-4 to TRBJ2-1; D is perhaps TRBD1 (5 bases). The input for sequencing was peripheral blood, taken on day 0 of AZD1222 vaccination. CDR3 sequence reads: CASRNRITPYNEQFF. The CDR3 DNA is TGTGCCAGCAGGAACAGGATCACCCCCTACAATGAGCAGTTCTTC. Based on the CDR3 plus reference TRBV5-4 and TRBJ2-1, the full variable domain is ETGVTQSPTHLIKTRGQQVTLRCSSQSGHNTVSWYQQALGQGPQFIFQYYREEENGRGNFPPRFSGLQFPNYSSELNVNALELDDSALYLCASRNRITPYNEQFFGPGTRLTVL.